These T cell receptor beta chains were read from a single sample in a study of blood T cells in healthy people across ages. TCRdb processed the 5' RACE reads anew with MiXCR; each CDR3 protein has one entry. The sample yields 1.5 million to 2 million distinct CDR3 sequences, around half seen once. The sample consisted of blood. The receptor source for this set is a woman in her 40s in good health. CDR3s include the opening cysteine and the closing phenylalanine or tryptophan. D genes are given only for firm matches. Clone size is shown for a subset of rows, as once, few, many or a class of expanded clone.

j_call,v_call,d_call,clone_size,cdr3_aa,cdr3_nt
TRBJ1-6,TRBV7-3,.,.,CASSLQGYGSPLHF,TGTGCCAGCAGCTTGCAGGGGTATGGTTCACCCCTCCACTTT
TRBJ2-3,TRBV20-1,.,few,CSPRDTFRTDTQYF,TGCAGTCCTCGGGACACCTTTCGCACAGATACGCAGTATTTT
TRBJ1-5,TRBV9,TRBD1,few,CASSGGTVNQPQHF,TGTGCCAGCAGCGGGGGGACAGTCAATCAGCCCCAGCATTTT
TRBJ2-2,TRBV7-2,.,few,CASSLGSFTGELFF,TGTGCCAGCAGCTTAGGGTCTTTCACCGGGGAGCTGTTTTTT
TRBJ2-7,TRBV29-1,TRBD2,.,CSVDSETSDILSYNEQYF,TGCAGCGTTGATAGTGAGACTAGCGATATCCTCTCCTACAATGAGCAGTACTTC
TRBJ2-5,TRBV28,.,few,CASRQAAYQETQYF,TGTGCCAGCAGACAGGCCGCGTACCAAGAGACCCAGTACTTC
TRBJ2-5,TRBV4-3,.,many,CASSQDRQETQYF,TGTGCCAGCAGCCAAGACAGGCAAGAGACCCAGTACTTC
TRBJ2-4,TRBV7-9,TRBD1,few,CASSLGQGEDIQYF,TGTGCCAGCAGCTTGGGACAGGGTGAGGACATTCAGTACTTC
TRBJ1-2,TRBV27,.,.,CASSVGRGWGYTF,TGTGCCAGCAGTGTAGGCAGGGGCTGGGGCTACACCTTC
TRBJ2-7,TRBV7-2,.,.,CASTLGATSSYEQYF,TGTGCCAGCACCTTAGGGGCGACAAGCTCCTACGAGCAGTACTTC
TRBJ1-5,TRBV6-6,TRBD1,.,CASSHRTGTNQPQHF,TGTGCCAGCAGTCACCGGACAGGGACCAATCAGCCCCAGCATTTT
TRBJ2-2,TRBV5-1,.,few,CASSFAANTGELFF,TGCGCCAGCAGCTTTGCGGCGAACACCGGGGAGCTGTTTTTT
TRBJ1-2,TRBV5-1,.,.,CASSPLRGQDGASYGYTF,TGCGCCAGCAGCCCACTGCGGGGCCAAGATGGGGCTAGCTATGGCTACACCTTC
TRBJ1-1,TRBV7-9,TRBD1,once,CASSLPLRTGDTEVFF,TGTGCCAGCAGCTTACCGCTTCGGACAGGGGACACTGAAGTTTTCTTT
TRBJ2-5,TRBV29-1,.,.,CSVEKSETQYF,TGCAGCGTTGAAAAGTCAGAGACCCAGTACTTC
TRBJ2-7,TRBV20-1,.,.,CSASGRGNFNEQYF,TGCAGTGCTAGTGGGCGGGGAAACTTCAATGAGCAGTACTTC
TRBJ2-5,TRBV18,TRBD1,few,CASSPLGGTGQETQYF,TGTGCCAGCTCACCACTAGGCGGGACAGGGCAAGAGACCCAGTACTTC
TRBJ2-6,TRBV7-2,TRBD1,.,CATLDRGRVGANVLTF,TGTGCCACCTTGGACAGGGGGCGGGTTGGGGCCAACGTCCTGACTTTC
TRBJ1-5,TRBV4-1,.,.,CASRQESGTQSVQPQHF,TGCGCCAGCAGGCAAGAATCTGGGACACAGTCGGTCCAGCCCCAGCATTTT
TRBJ1-5,TRBV20-1,.,.,CSAIIPAFQETQHF,TGCAGTGCTATAATTCCGGCGTTCCAAGAGACCCAGCATTTT
TRBJ2-5,TRBV7-2,TRBD1,.,CASSLSSTGVETQYF,TGTGCCAGCAGCTTATCATCCACAGGGGTGGAGACCCAGTACTTC
TRBJ2-7,TRBV29-1,TRBD2,.,CSVVPSGAYEQYF,TGCAGCGTTGTTCCTAGCGGGGCCTACGAGCAGTACTTC
TRBJ1-2,TRBV20-1,.,.,CSAIVDPNYGYTF,TGCAGTGCCATCGTTGATCCTAACTATGGCTACACCTTC
TRBJ2-1,TRBV13,.,.,CASSLVSGHLGENEQFF,TGTGCCAGCAGCTTAGTCTCGGGACACCTCGGGGAAAATGAGCAGTTCTTC
TRBJ1-4,TRBV4-2,.,once,CASSRETWGNEKLFF,TGTGCCAGCAGCCGAGAAACATGGGGTAATGAAAAACTGTTTTTT
TRBJ2-5,TRBV28,TRBD1,once,CASNKDRQETQYF,TGTGCCAGCAATAAGGACAGGCAAGAGACCCAGTACTTC
TRBJ2-7,TRBV4-3,TRBD1,.,CASSQERGTGGYREQYF,TGCGCCAGCAGCCAAGAAAGGGGGACAGGGGGATATCGCGAGCAGTACTTC
TRBJ2-1,TRBV3-1,.,.,CASGWGAVNEQFF,TGTGCCAGCGGCTGGGGGGCAGTGAATGAGCAGTTCTTC
TRBJ2-5,TRBV27,.,.,CASSPTWDLTQETQYF,TGTGCCAGCAGCCCAACTTGGGATTTGACACAAGAGACCCAGTACTTC
TRBJ1-5,TRBV20-1,TRBD1,.,CSARDITGDNQPQHF,TGCAGTGCTAGAGATATTACAGGGGACAATCAGCCCCAGCATTTT
TRBJ2-5,TRBV28,.,.,CASSLGGFGETQYF,TGTGCCAGCAGTTTAGGGGGATTTGGAGAGACCCAGTACTTC
TRBJ2-3,TRBV6-5,TRBD1,.,CASRDDRAPDTQYF,TGTGCCAGCAGGGATGACAGGGCTCCAGATACGCAGTATTTT